This T cell receptor (beta chain) was identified during a study of blood T cells in healthy people across ages. This clonotype was recorded a few times. Next came a second PCR, run for about 7 to 12 cycles, which used a sample-barcoded 5' primer along with a J-beta primer mix. TCRdb reanalysed the 5' RACE reads using MiXCR and keeps one entry per CDR3 protein. The sample carries 700,000 to 900,000 distinct CDR3 sequences, approximately 24% recorded once. The CDR3 consists of 14 residues. Germline values: CDR1 LGHDT, CDR2 YNNKEL (reference sequence). These data were also reused for a study on T cells of mothers and their children. In that study: Related mother-child pairs showed slightly, non-significantly higher overlap than unrelated pairs.

This TCR derives from a boy aged 5-17 years in good health. The chain links TRBV3-1 to TRBJ2-5; D is uncertain. The J call is doubtful: the DNA matches TRBJ2-1 better. Sample: blood. The CDR3 spells CASSQDGHPNEQFF. CDR3 DNA: TGTGCCAGCAGCCAAGATGGGCACCCCAATGAGCAGTTCTTC.